These 23 T cell receptor beta chains were sequenced from one sample in a study of T cell repertoires in cytomegalovirus infection. What these receptors recognize is not known. TCRdb re-derived calls from the reads in MiXCR, one entry per CDR3 protein. The repertoire holds 830,000 or so distinct CDR3 sequences, with 32% as singletons. This specimen consisted of cultured CD8+ T cells from PBMCs, obtained from culture after CMV antigen stimulation. The receptor source for this set is a human donor in good health (CMV status not recorded). Some clones in this sample may be carry-over from other donors' samples.

In this sample, this clonotype turned up many times. The chain is built from TRBV7-9 and TRBJ1-1; D ambiguous. V lost 4 bases, J lost 1 base, and 4 bases lay in between. CDR1 is SEHNR and CDR2 is FQNEAQ in the germline V gene (reference sequence). The CDR3 has 12 residues. The CDR3 loop reads CASSSRNTEAFF. CDR3 in DNA: TGTGCCAGCAGCTCTCGGAACACTGAAGCTTTCTTT.

V gene TRBV7-8 combines with J gene TRBJ2-7; unclear D gene. Trimming left V 5 bases short and J 0 bases short, with 11 bases between. From germline, CDR1 is SGHVS and CDR2 FQNEAQ. The CDR3 runs to 14 residues. The CDR3 sequence: CASSATQNSYEQYV. CDR3 nucleotides: TGTGCCAGCAGCGCTACGCAGAACTCCTACGAGCAGTACGTC.

The genes are TRBV11-3 and TRBJ1-3; TRBD1 might be the D (5 bases). The CDR3 runs 15 residues. V lost 4 bases to trimming and J lost 3 bases, with 13 bases between them. CDR1 is SGHNT and CDR2 is YENEEA in the germline V gene. CDR3 protein: CASSSGTEDGNTIYF. The CDR3 DNA sequence: TGTGCCAGCAGCTCCGGGACGGAGGATGGAAACACCATATATTTT.

The gene calls are TRBV24-1 and TRBJ2-1; D is undetermined. The CDR3 totals 11 residues. V was cut by 10 bases and J by 5 bases, with 8 bases left in between. Germline V CDR1 and CDR2: KGHDR, SFDVKD. CDR3 nucleotides: TGTGCCACTGGACCCCACAATGAGCAGTTCTTC. It codes for CATGPHNEQFF.

V gene TRBV5-8 combines with J gene TRBJ1-2; possible D gene TRBD1, 5 bases. Germline V CDR1 and CDR2: SGHTS, YDEGEE. V lost 0 bases to trimming and J lost 8 bases, with 17 bases between them. This CDR3 comprises 15 residues. The CDR3 region is CASSLAGGSRKGYTF. Written as DNA, the CDR3 is TGTGCCAGCAGCTTGGCTGGGGGATCCAGGAAAGGCTACACCTTC. The whole variable domain, filled in from reference TRBV5-8 and TRBJ1-2, reads EAGVTQSPTHLIKTRGQQATLRCSPISGHTSVYWYQQALGLGLQFLLWYDEGEERNRGNFPPRFSGRQFPNYSSELNVNALELEDSALYLCASSLAGGSRKGYTFGSGTRLTVV.

J is TRBJ2-3 and V is TRBV6-2 or TRBV6-3; TRBD2 agrees at 8 bases. This CDR3 spans 15 amino acids. V was pared by 7 bases and J by 5 bases, with 11 bases of the junction left unmatched. The V gene's germline CDR1 is MNHEY and CDR2 SVGEGT. The CDR3 reads CASNPLKAGEDTQYF. The DNA for the CDR3 is TGTGCCAGCAACCCCTTAAAAGCGGGGGAAGATACGCAGTATTTT.

The chain joins TRBV4-3 to TRBJ2-5; 10 bases match TRBD1. This CDR3 is 14 amino acids long. V was clipped by 4 bases and J by 5 bases; unmatched bases: 4. CDR1 and CDR2 from the germline V gene are LGHNA and YSLEER. DNA for the CDR3: TGCGCCAGCAGCCCGGGACAGGGGATTGAGACCCAGTACTTC. Protein sequence: CASSPGQGIETQYF.

The V call is TRBV6-1, the J call TRBJ1-6, with 9 bases aligning to TRBD1. The CDR3 covers 17 residues. V was pared by 1 base and J by 3 bases, with 4 bases of the junction left unmatched. Germline assignment: CDR1 MNHNS and CDR2 SASEGT. CDR3: CASSEGGQGGYNSPLHF. CDR3 DNA sequence: TGTGCCAGCAGTGAAGGGGGACAGGGCGGCTATAATTCACCCCTCCACTTT.

This clonotype turned up a few times. The CDR3 DNA sequence: TGTGCCAGCAGCCAAGTGGAGGGCTCTGGGGCCAACGTCCTGACTTTC. This translates into CASSQVEGSGANVLTF. This sequence joins TRBV4-2 and TRBJ2-6; D may be TRBD2 (6 bases). CDR1 LGHNA and CDR2 YNFKEQ come from the germline V gene. CDR3 length equals 16 residues. Trimming took 1 base from V and 0 from J, leaving 7 bases between them.

This chain uses TRBV7-9 with TRBJ2-3; perhaps D is TRBD1 or TRBD2 (5 bases each). V was clipped by 5 bases and J by 5 bases, with 11 bases between them. This CDR3 contains 13 residues. Germline CDR1 reads SEHNR; CDR2 reads FQNEAQ (reference sequence). This CDR3 is CASSVGPGDTQYF. The CDR3 DNA is TGTGCCAGCAGCGTGGGACCGGGAGATACGCAGTATTTT.

This chain connects TRBV15 to TRBJ1-5; possible D gene TRBD1, 6 bases. The CDR3 covers 15 residues. The germline V and J ends were trimmed by 3 bases and 4 bases, with 13 bases remaining between them. CDR1 and CDR2 from the germline V gene are LNHNV and YYDKDF (reference sequence). The CDR3 DNA sequence: TGTGCCACCAGCAGGGCAGGGGCGTATAATCAGCCCCAGCATTTT. Protein: CATSRAGAYNQPQHF.

The chain links TRBV7-9 to TRBJ1-2; D gene uncertain. The CDR3 has 15 amino acids. The V gene lost 5 bases and the J gene lost 3 bases, with 16 bases spanning the gap. Germline V lookup: CDR1 SEHNR, CDR2 FQNEAQ (reference sequence). The CDR3 DNA reads as TGTGCCAGCAGCGCCCCGGGTCCGGGAGACTATGGCTACACCTTC. This gives the protein CASSAPGPGDYGYTF.

The gene calls are TRBV19 and TRBJ1-1; D unclear. Trimming took off 4 bases at V and 6 bases at J, with 15 bases between the two ends. Germline V CDR1 and CDR2: LNHDA, SQIVND (reference sequence). The CDR3 is made up of 14 amino acids. The CDR3 coding sequence is TGTGCCAGTAGTACCTCATTGACAAACGCTGAAGCTTTCTTT. Its translation: CASSTSLTNAEAFF.

V is TRBV2 and J is TRBJ2-1, with D uncertain. The length of the CDR3 is 13 residues. V lost 1 base and J lost 5, with 6 bases in between. The germline V gene encodes CDR1 SNHLY and CDR2 FYNNEI. Here the CDR3 DNA reads TGTGCCAGCAGTGAAGGGTTCAACAATGAGCAGTTCTTC. This encodes CASSEGFNNEQFF.

Only a few counts were recorded for this clonotype. The rearrangement uses TRBV27 and TRBJ2-7; D is perhaps TRBD1 (5 bases). V was cut by 2 bases and J by 2 bases, with 13 bases left in between. Germline CDR1 MNHEY, CDR2 SMNVEV (reference sequence). The length of the CDR3 is 15 residues. The CDR3 region has the DNA TGTGCCAGCAGTTTAAGGGGTGGCGGACCCTACGAGCAGTACGTC. This codes for CASSLRGGGPYEQYV.

This chain joins TRBV27 and TRBJ2-7, with D perhaps matching TRBD1 (6 bases). Per germline, CDR1 MNHEY and CDR2 SMNVEV (reference sequence). Trimming shortened V by 4 bases and J by 0 bases, and 10 bases separated the two germline ends. The CDR3 length is 14 residues. CDR3 in DNA: TGTGCCAGCAGTTCTAGGACAGTCTCCTACGAGCAGTACTTC. Protein sequence: CASSSRTVSYEQYF.

This clonotype was detected only a few times. The chain links TRBV4-1 to TRBJ2-2; D is unresolved. The V and J ends lost 0 bases and 8 bases respectively, with 4 bases between them. The CDR3 length is 12 residues. In germline, CDR1 is MGHRA, CDR2 YSYEKL. The CDR3 sequence is CASSQDSGELFF. The CDR3 DNA reads as TGCGCCAGCAGCCAAGATTCTGGGGAGCTGTTTTTT.

The chain is built from TRBV10-3 and TRBJ1-1; D possibly corresponds to TRBD1 (6 bases). This CDR3 contains 13 residues. V was shortened by 8 bases and J by 4 bases, with 14 bases between the two germline ends. Germline V gene data show CDR1 as ENHRY and CDR2 as SYGVKD. The CDR3 DNA is TGTGCCATCGCAGGGGCCGTCGGCACTGAAGCTTTCTTT. Residues: CAIAGAVGTEAFF.

This clonotype was seen a handful of times. The chain is built from TRBV6-6 and TRBJ2-3; 7 bases align to TRBD1. CDR3 length: 18 residues. Trimming cost V 0 bases and J 3 bases; bases outside gene matches: 12. CDR1 is MNHNY and CDR2 is SVGAGI in the germline V gene (reference sequence). CDR3: CASSYSDLPGGSTDTQYF. The CDR3 region has the DNA TGTGCCAGCAGTTACTCGGATTTGCCAGGGGGTTCGACAGATACGCAGTATTTT.

This clonotype was observed many times. The rearrangement links TRBV7-8 to TRBJ1-2, with D perhaps TRBD1 (5 bases). Germline-derived CDR1 and CDR2 are SGHVS and FQNEAQ. The V end lost 2 bases, the J end lost 4 bases, and 17 bases lay between the germline ends. The CDR3 contains 16 residues. The CDR3 spells CASSLQLQGAGYGYTF. The CDR3 region has the DNA TGTGCCAGCAGCTTACAGCTTCAAGGGGCAGGCTATGGCTACACCTTC.

This clonotype showed up many times. The gene calls are TRBV7-8 and TRBJ1-1; D unclear. The CDR3 totals 16 residues. Trimming removed 5 bases from V and 1 base from J, with 17 bases in between. Per germline, CDR1 SGHVS and CDR2 FQNEAQ. CDR3 amino acids: CASSPGRSLRNTEAFF. The CDR3 nucleotides read TGTGCCAGCAGCCCTGGAAGGAGTTTGAGGAACACTGAAGCTTTCTTT.

V usage is TRBV4-1 and J usage is TRBJ1-1; possible D gene TRBD1, 6 bases. The CDR3 sequence is 15 residues long. V gave up 7 bases and J gave up 4 bases, with 19 bases separating them. The V gene's germline CDR1 is MGHRA and CDR2 YSYEKL. CDR3 protein: CASNNGGQGSTEAFF. CDR3 sequence (DNA): TGCGCCAGCAACAACGGCGGGCAGGGGAGCACTGAAGCTTTCTTT.

The chain uses TRBV27 and TRBJ2-7; D may be TRBD2 (6 bases). Germline V CDR1 and CDR2: MNHEY, SMNVEV (reference sequence). This CDR3 is built from 13 residues. V was cut by 5 bases and J by 9 bases, with 17 bases left in between. CDR3 residues: CASSPGGTGGQYV. For the CDR3, the DNA is TGTGCCAGCAGTCCCGGTGGGACCGGGGGGCAGTACGTC.